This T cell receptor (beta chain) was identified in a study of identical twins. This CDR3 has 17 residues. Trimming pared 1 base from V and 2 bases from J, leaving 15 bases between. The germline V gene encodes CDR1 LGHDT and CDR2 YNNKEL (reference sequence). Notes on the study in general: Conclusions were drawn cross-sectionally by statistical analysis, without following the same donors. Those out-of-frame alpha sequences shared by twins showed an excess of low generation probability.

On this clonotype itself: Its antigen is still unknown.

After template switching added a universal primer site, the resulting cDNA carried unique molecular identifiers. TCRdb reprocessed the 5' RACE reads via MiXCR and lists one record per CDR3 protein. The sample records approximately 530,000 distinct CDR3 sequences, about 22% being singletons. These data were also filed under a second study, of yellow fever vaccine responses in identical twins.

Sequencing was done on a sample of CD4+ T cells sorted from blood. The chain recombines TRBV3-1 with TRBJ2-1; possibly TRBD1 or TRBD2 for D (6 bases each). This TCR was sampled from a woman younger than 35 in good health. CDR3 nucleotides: TGTGCCAGCAGCCAAGCTCAACTTGGGGGGCCCTACAATGAGCAGTTCTTC. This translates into CASSQAQLGGPYNEQFF.